These 15 T cell receptor beta chains originate from one sample sequenced in a study of technical replicates of blood from a few donors. Sequencing used immunoSEQ multiplex PCR; TCRdb keeps in-frame clones, though not all of them. Among around 95,000 clones, 85% to 95% were seen once, and the ten largest hold 0.2% to 0.25%. Input material: T cells isolated from PBMCs. The receptors here all came from a human donor in good health.

J is TRBJ1-2 and V is TRBV9; 9 nucleotides agree with TRBD1. Germline CDR1 and CDR2: SGDLS and YYNGEE. V lost 0 bases and J lost 6; bases outside the gene matches: 15. The CDR3 contains 18 residues. This CDR3 reads CASSVGTLAGQGRNGYTF. CDR3 nucleotide sequence: TGTGCCAGCAGCGTAGGGACCCTCGCAGGACAGGGGAGGAATGGCTACACCTTC.

The chain carries TRBV7-9 and TRBJ2-3; 8 bases align to TRBD1. In germline, CDR1 is SEHNR, CDR2 FQNEAQ (reference sequence). The length of the CDR3 is 19 residues. The V and J ends lost 3 bases and 10 bases, in that order; junction bases with no gene match: 24. CDR3 bases: TGTGCCAGCAGCTTGTACCGAGGGACAGGTCCCTTCTCGGGTTATGCGCAGTATTTT. This translates into CASSLYRGTGPFSGYAQYF. The variable domain in full, with the rest retrieved from reference TRBV7-9 and TRBJ2-3, is DTGVSQNPRHKITKRGQNVTFRCDPISEHNRLYWYRQTLGQGPEFLTYFQNEAQLEKSRLLSDRFSAERPKGSFSTLEIQRTEQGDSAMYLCASSLYRGTGPFSGYAQYFGPGTRLTVL.

This chain connects TRBV9 to TRBJ2-5; TRBD2 is a possible D gene (6 bases). Trimming took off 0 bases at V and 5 bases at J, with 11 bases between the two ends. Germline assignment: CDR1 SGDLS and CDR2 YYNGEE. The CDR3 has 14 residues. The CDR3: CASSVDVLAETQYF. Written as DNA, the CDR3 is TGTGCCAGCAGCGTAGACGTACTAGCTGAGACCCAGTACTTC.

The chain recombines TRBV19 with TRBJ2-3, with 8 bases aligning to TRBD2. J gave up 5 bases and V 7 bases, and 11 bases lay outside the gene matches. The CDR3 runs 15 residues. From germline, CDR1 is LNHDA and CDR2 SQIVND (reference sequence). The CDR3 protein is CASNTGRVPQDTQYF. CDR3 sequence (DNA): TGTGCCAGTAATACCGGGAGGGTCCCTCAAGATACGCAGTATTTT.

The chain links TRBV27 to TRBJ1-5, with a weak D call TRBD1 (5 bases). This CDR3 contains 15 residues. The germline CDR1 and CDR2 sequences are MNHEY and SMNVEV (reference sequence). Trimming took off 5 bases at V and 7 bases at J, with 18 bases between the two ends. The CDR3 protein is CASSPYVGGLQPQHF. DNA for the CDR3: TGTGCCAGCAGTCCCTATGTGGGGGGGTTACAGCCCCAGCATTTT.

The rearrangement uses TRBV14 and TRBJ1-1, with a possible D match to TRBD1 (6 bases). The CDR3 extends over 17 amino acids. Germline CDR1 reads SGHDN; CDR2 reads FVKESK. V was shortened by 1 base and J by 2 bases, with 17 bases between the two germline ends. This chain's CDR3 is CASSQGDQGNFNTEAFF. Written as DNA, the CDR3 is TGTGCCAGCAGCCAAGGGGACCAGGGGAATTTTAACACTGAAGCTTTCTTT.

J is TRBJ1-5 and V is TRBV18, with a possible D match to TRBD1 (5 bases). Germline V gene sequence: CDR1 KGHSH, CDR2 LQKENI. Deletions cut 3 bases from V and 5 bases from J, with 8 bases between. The CDR3 loop spans 13 amino acids. CDR3 nucleotide sequence: TGTGCCAGCTCACCCGGGGGACATCAGCCCCAGCATTTT. Its translation is CASSPGGHQPQHF.

J is TRBJ1-1 and V is TRBV7-9, with 8 positions matching TRBD1. After removal of 0 bases from V and 5 bases from J, the junction contained 14 bases not matched to a gene. The CDR3 is 18 amino acids. Germline CDR1 SEHNR, CDR2 FQNEAQ (reference sequence). CDR3 DNA sequence: TGTGCCAGCAGCTTAGCGAGGGGGTCAGGGGGCCGTATGACTGAAGCTTTCTTT. This sequence encodes CASSLARGSGGRMTEAFF.

The chain has TRBV5-1 and TRBJ2-5, with 7 bases lining up with TRBD1. V gave up 4 bases and J gave up 2 bases; unmatched junction bases: 8. The CDR3 sequence is 15 residues long. The germline CDR1 and CDR2 sequences are SGHRS and YFSETQ. The CDR3 DNA reads as TGCGCCAGCAGCCCTACTGGGACAGTACAAGAGACCCAGTACTTC. Translating it yields CASSPTGTVQETQYF.

The rearrangement joins TRBV9 to TRBJ1-3; D remains unclear. With 0 bases removed from V and 0 bases from J, the gap between germline ends came to 4 bases. In germline, CDR1 is SGDLS, CDR2 YYNGEE. The CDR3 runs 14 residues. The CDR3 DNA reads TGTGCCAGCAGCGTAGGGGCCTCTGGAAACACCATATATTTT. Translated: CASSVGASGNTIYF. Complete variable domain (other parts from reference TRBV9 and TRBJ1-3): DSGVTQTPKHLITATGQRVTLRCSPRSGDLSVYWYQQSLDQGLQFLIQYYNGEERAKGNILERFSAQQFPDLHSELNLSSLELGDSALYFCASSVGASGNTIYFGEGSWLTVV.

The sample holds a few counts of this clone. The chain is built from TRBV11-2 and TRBJ2-2; TRBD2 aligns across 11 bases. CDR1 is SGHAT, CDR2 FQNNGV, per germline. Trimming at V came to 7 bases and at J to 3 bases, leaving 7 bases not matched to a gene. The CDR3 spans 16 residues. CDR3 sequence: CASIHRGLADTGELFF. In DNA form, the CDR3 reads TGTGCCAGCATCCACCGGGGACTAGCGGACACCGGGGAGCTGTTTTTT.

The chain uses TRBV19 and TRBJ2-7; TRBD2 might be the D (5 bases). Trimming took 8 bases from V and 5 from J, leaving 13 bases between them. This CDR3 is 12 amino acids long. Germline-derived CDR1 and CDR2 are LNHDA and SQIVND (reference sequence). DNA of the CDR3: TGTGCCAGTTCGGGGTTGCCTCACGAGCAGTACTTC. It yields the protein CASSGLPHEQYF.

V is TRBV27 and J is TRBJ1-1; weak D call: TRBD1 (6 bases). V lost 5 bases to trimming and J lost 0 bases, with 16 bases between them. This CDR3 has 16 amino acids. Germline assignment: CDR1 MNHEY and CDR2 SMNVEV (reference sequence). The CDR3 sequence is CASSQAYREMNTEAFF. The DNA for the CDR3 is TGTGCCAGCAGTCAAGCTTACAGGGAGATGAACACTGAAGCTTTCTTT.

The CDR3 region is CASSVGRVDQPQHF. CDR3 bases: TGTGCCAGCAGCGTAGGGAGGGTCGATCAGCCCCAGCATTTT. The J gene is TRBJ1-5, the V gene TRBV9; no clear D. CDR3 size: 14 residues. Trimming pared 0 bases from V and 5 bases from J, leaving 9 bases between. Germline V lookup: CDR1 SGDLS, CDR2 YYNGEE.

The chain combines TRBV18 with TRBJ2-7, with 15 nucleotides matching TRBD2. CDR3 size: 17 residues. From germline, CDR1 is KGHSH and CDR2 LQKENI. J gave up 3 bases and V 3 bases, and 6 bases lay outside the gene matches. The CDR3 spells CASSPPGTSGGNYEQYF. In DNA, the CDR3 is TGTGCCAGCTCACCTCCCGGGACTAGCGGGGGGAACTACGAGCAGTACTTC.